This TCR beta chain originates from a study of shared clonotypes between healthy human individuals. Study conclusions and caveats: Incompleteness in sorted-subset sequencing, despite large depth, was shown by rarefaction. Only blood underwent sampling, and tissue repertoires likely differ.

The CDR3 runs 13 residues. V lost 4 bases and J 4 bases, leaving 10 bases between the germline ends. In germline, CDR1 is SGHDN, CDR2 FVKESK. Every subset had its genomic DNA shared out evenly among several immunoSEQ plates. Data came from immunoSEQ multiplex PCR; TCRdb stores just in-frame clones and leaves some out. The sample records under 600,000 clones, around 96% being singletons. To note about this clone: What it binds is unknown.

This chain connects TRBV14 to TRBJ1-2; D is unresolved. This receptor was obtained from a young woman in good health. Sequencing used naive CD4+ T cells sorted from blood. Specified subset: CD45RA+ positively selected. CDR3 sequence (DNA): TGTGCCAGCAGCCTAATAGCAGGCTATGGCTACACCTTC. Encoded protein: CASSLIAGYGYTF. The full variable domain, in which reference TRBV14 and TRBJ1-2 provide the parts outside the CDR3, is EAGVTQFPSHSVIEKGQTVTLRCDPISGHDNLYWYRRVMGKEIKFLLHFVKESKQDESGMPNNRFLAERTGGTYSTLKVQPAELEDSGVYFCASSLIAGYGYTFGSGTRLTVV.